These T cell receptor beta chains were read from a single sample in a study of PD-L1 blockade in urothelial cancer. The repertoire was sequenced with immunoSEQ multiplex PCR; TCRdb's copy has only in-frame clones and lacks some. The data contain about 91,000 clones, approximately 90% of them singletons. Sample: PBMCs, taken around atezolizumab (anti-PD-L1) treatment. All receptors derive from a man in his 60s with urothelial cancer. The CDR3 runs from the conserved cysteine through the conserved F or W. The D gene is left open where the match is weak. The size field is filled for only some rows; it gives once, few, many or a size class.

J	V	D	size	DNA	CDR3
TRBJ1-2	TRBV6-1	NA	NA	TGTGCCAGCAGTGGTACGGCAGGGGAACCGGCTAACTATGGCTACACCTTC	CASSGTAGEPANYGYTF
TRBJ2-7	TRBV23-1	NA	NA	TGCGCCAGCAGTCTAGGCAGGGCCGACACCTACGAGCAGTACTTC	CASSLGRADTYEQYF
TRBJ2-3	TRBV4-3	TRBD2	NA	TGCGCCAGCAGCCAAGATGCGGGAGTAGGCACAGATACGCAGTATTTT	CASSQDAGVGTDTQYF
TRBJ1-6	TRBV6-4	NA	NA	TGTGCCAGCAGAGAGCAGGGAACCTATAATTCACCCCTCCACTTT	CASREQGTYNSPLHF
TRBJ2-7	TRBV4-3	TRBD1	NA	TGCGCCAGCAGCCAAGCAAGAAAAAACAGGGGGAGGTCCTACGAGCAGTACTTC	CASSQARKNRGRSYEQYF
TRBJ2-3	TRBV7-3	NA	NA	TGTGCCAGCAGCGATAAAAGAAGCGGCGCAGATACGCAGTATTTT	CASSDKRSGADTQYF
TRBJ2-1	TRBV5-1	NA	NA	TGCGCCAGCAGCTTGGTTGGCCAGAACAATGAGCAGTTCTTC	CASSLVGQNNEQFF
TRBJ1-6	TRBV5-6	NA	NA	TGTGCCAGCAGCCCGGCGGGCGGGGGAAATTCACCCCTCCACTTT	CASSPAGGGNSPLHF
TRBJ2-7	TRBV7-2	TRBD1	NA	TGTGCCAGCAGCTTAGGATTTGGACAGGGGCAATCCTACGAGCAGTACTTC	CASSLGFGQGQSYEQYF
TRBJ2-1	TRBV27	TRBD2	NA	TGTGCCAGCAGTTTAGGACTAGCGGGAGTCACCTACAATGAGCAGTTCTTC	CASSLGLAGVTYNEQFF
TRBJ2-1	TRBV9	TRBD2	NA	TGTGCCAGCAGCTCCAGCGGGAGCTCCTACAATGAGCAGTTCTTC	CASSSSGSSYNEQFF
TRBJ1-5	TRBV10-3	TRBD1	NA	TGTGCCATCAGTACAGGGGACAATCAGCCCCAGCATTTT	CAISTGDNQPQHF
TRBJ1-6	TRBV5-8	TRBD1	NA	TGTGCCAGCAGCTTCGGGACAGGGGCCTCACCCCTCCACTTT	CASSFGTGASPLHF
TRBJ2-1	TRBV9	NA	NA	TGTGCCAGCAGCCGTAGAGTCGGGCAGTTCTTC	CASSRRVGQFF
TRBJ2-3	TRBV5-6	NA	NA	TGTGCCAGCAGGAACGGACTTCTCACAGATACGCAGTATTTT	CASRNGLLTDTQYF
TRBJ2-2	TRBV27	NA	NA	TGTGCCAGCAGCCATGGGGGCGACGGGGAGCTGTTTTTT	CASSHGGDGELFF
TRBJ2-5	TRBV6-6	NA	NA	TGTGCCACCGTGGCCCGTTTGTACCAAGAGACCCAGTACTTC	CATVARLYQETQYF
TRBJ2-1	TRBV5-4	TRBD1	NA	TGTGCCAGCAGCTTGGAGGGGGCGGTTTCAAGGAATGAGCAGTTCTTC	CASSLEGAVSRNEQFF
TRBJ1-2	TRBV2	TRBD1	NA	TGTGCCAGCAGTGTGGACAGGGGAGGCTATGGCTACACCTTC	CASSVDRGGYGYTF
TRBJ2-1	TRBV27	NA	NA	TGTGCCAGCAGTTCACAGGGGAGGTCTTCCTACAATGAGCAGTTCTTC	CASSSQGRSSYNEQFF
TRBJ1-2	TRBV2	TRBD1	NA	TGTGCCAGCAGCGCCGACAGGGCCCGCGGCTACACCTTC	CASSADRARGYTF
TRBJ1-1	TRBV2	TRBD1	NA	TGTGCCAGCAGAGATGACAGGGTGGGAGCTTTCTTT	CASRDDRVGAFF
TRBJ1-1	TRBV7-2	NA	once	TGTGCCAGCAGGCCTAGGGGCGGGAACACTGAAGCTTTCTTT	CASRPRGGNTEAFF
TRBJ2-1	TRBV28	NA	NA	TGTGCCAGCAGTAACAGGTATGAGCAGTTCTTC	CASSNRYEQFF
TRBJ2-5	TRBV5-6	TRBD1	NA	TGTGCCAGCAATCGACAGGGGCAGGGCCAAGAGACCCAGTACTTC	CASNRQGQGQETQYF
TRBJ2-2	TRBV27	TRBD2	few	TGTGCCAGCAGTCCAAGACTAGCGGGAGCCGGGGAGCTGTTTTTT	CASSPRLAGAGELFF
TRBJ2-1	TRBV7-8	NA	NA	TGTGCCAGCAGCTTAGCGATAGACAATGAGCAGTTCTTC	CASSLAIDNEQFF
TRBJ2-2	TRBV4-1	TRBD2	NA	TGCGCCAGCAGCCATGGCCGACTAGCGTTCACCGGGGAGCTGTTTTTT	CASSHGRLAFTGELFF
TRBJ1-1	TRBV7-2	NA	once	TGTGCCAGCAGCTTATTACGGGGGAACACTGAAGCTTTCTTT	CASSLLRGNTEAFF
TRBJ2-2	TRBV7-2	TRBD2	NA	TGTGCCAGCAGCCCCCGGGAGGACGGGGAGCTGTTTTTT	CASSPREDGELFF
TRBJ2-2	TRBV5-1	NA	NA	TGCGCCAGCAGCTTGGGACAGACGAACACCGGGGAGCTGTTTTTT	CASSLGQTNTGELFF
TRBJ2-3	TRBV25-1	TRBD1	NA	TGTGCCAGCAGTGAATTTGGGACAGCCACAGATACGCAGTATTTT	CASSEFGTATDTQYF
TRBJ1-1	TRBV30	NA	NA	TGTGCCTGGAGTGTAGCGGGAGCGGTTCCCACTGAAGCTTTCTTT	CAWSVAGAVPTEAFF
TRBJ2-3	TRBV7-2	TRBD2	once	TGTGCCAGCAGCTTAGTGAGCGGGGGGCCAGATACGCAGTATTTT	CASSLVSGGPDTQYF
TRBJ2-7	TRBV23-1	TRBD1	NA	TGCGCCAGCAGTCAATCTCAGGGACAGGCTTGGGACGAGCAGTACTTC	CASSQSQGQAWDEQYF
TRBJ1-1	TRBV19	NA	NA	TGTGCCAGTAGTATAGGGGGGGGGAGAGAAGCTTTCTTT	CASSIGGGREAFF
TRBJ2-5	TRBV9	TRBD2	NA	TGTGCCAGCAGCGTGGGGACTAGCGGGGGGGCCTTAGATGAGACCCAGTACTTC	CASSVGTSGGALDETQYF
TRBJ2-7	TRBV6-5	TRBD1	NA	TGTGCCAGCAGAGGGACCGGGACAGGGATTGTCGAGCAGTACTTC	CASRGTGTGIVEQYF
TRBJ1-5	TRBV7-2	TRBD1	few	TGTGCCAGCAGCTCGACCGGACAGGGGAGCAATCAGCCCCAGCATTTT	CASSSTGQGSNQPQHF
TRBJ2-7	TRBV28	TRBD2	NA	TGTGCCAGCAGTTCACCGGGACTAGGGAACGAGCAGTACTTC	CASSSPGLGNEQYF
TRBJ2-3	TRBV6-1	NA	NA	TGTGCCAGCAGTGTCCTTCAGGGGTCTACAGATACGCAGTATTTT	CASSVLQGSTDTQYF